This T cell receptor beta chain was sequenced for a study of early T cells in non-severe SARS-CoV-2 infection. About the research overall: From unsorted whole blood, bulk RNA was sequenced, and the chains remained unpaired. Study conclusions and caveats: VDJdb matches were skewed toward anti-spike CD8 T cell responses.

About this clonotype itself: Its antigen is still unknown.

Molecules of cDNA were individually given unique molecular identifiers that were attached to them. TCRdb passed the 5' RACE reads through MiXCR, listing each CDR3 protein once. Of some 57,000 distinct CDR3 sequences listed, approximately 9.7% are singletons. CDR3 length: 13 amino acids. V gave up 1 base and J gave up 2 bases, with 6 bases separating them. Per the germline V gene, CDR1 is SGHRS and CDR2 is YFSETQ. V usage is TRBV5-1 and J usage is TRBJ2-5; TRBD1 is a possible D gene (6 bases). This TCR came from an adult who was a healthcare worker with PCR-confirmed SARS-CoV-2 infection or an uninfected control (not recorded which). Sample: whole blood. The CDR3 coding sequence is TGCGCCAGCAGCTTGCAGGGGCAAGAGACCCAGTACTTC. Translation gives CASSLQGQETQYF.